This TCR beta chain came from a study of metastatic and nonmetastatic thyroid tumors. Study in general: Samples came from malignant and benign thyroid patients, and repertoires were compared across blood and tumor or nodule tissue.

Study observations and caveats: Compared with benign nodules, malignant thyroid tumors were reported to have significantly higher TCR beta diversity in both blood and tumor.

Patients underwent thyroid surgery, and none had received any treatment before it. TCRdb re-called clones from the PCR reads using MiXCR. The sample has 10,000 to 12,000 clones; about 37% are singletons. Relative to its sample, this clone is medium-sized (0.01 to 0.1%). Its antigen is undetermined. The length of the CDR3 is 15 residues. Germline V lookup: CDR1 MNHNS, CDR2 SASEGT. V lost 6 bases and J 4 bases, leaving 16 bases between the germline ends. The TCR comes from a female donor with papillary thyroid cancer or a benign thyroid nodule (not recorded which). Some clones in this sample may be carry-over from other donors' samples. J is TRBJ1-5 and V is TRBV6-1; D is unresolved. The sample comprised tumor tissue. The CDR3 region has the DNA TGTGCCAGCAGAAGAATCGGACGGGAGAATCAGCCCCAGCATTTT. As protein: CASRRIGRENQPQHF.